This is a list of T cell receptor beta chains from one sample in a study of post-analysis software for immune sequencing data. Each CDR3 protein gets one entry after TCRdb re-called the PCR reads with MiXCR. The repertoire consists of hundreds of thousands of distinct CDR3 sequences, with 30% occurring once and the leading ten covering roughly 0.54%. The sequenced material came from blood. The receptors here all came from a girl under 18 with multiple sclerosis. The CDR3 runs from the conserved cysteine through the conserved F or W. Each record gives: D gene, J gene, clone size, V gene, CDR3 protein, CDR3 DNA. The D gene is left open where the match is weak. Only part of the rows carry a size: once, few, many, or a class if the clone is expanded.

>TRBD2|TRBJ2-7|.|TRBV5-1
CASSLDVAGGFYEQYF
TGCGCCAGCAGCTTGGATGTAGCGGGGGGGTTCTACGAGCAGTACTTC
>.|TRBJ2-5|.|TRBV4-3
CASSQDPWVEQYF
TGCGCCAGCAGCCAAGATCCCTGGGTGGAGCAGTACTTC
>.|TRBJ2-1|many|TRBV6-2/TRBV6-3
CASSYRDTNEQFF
TGTGCCAGCAGTTACCGGGACACCAATGAGCAGTTCTTC
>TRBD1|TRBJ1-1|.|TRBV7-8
CASSLSRLGQGITAFF
TGTGCCAGCAGCTTATCGAGGCTAGGACAGGGGATCACAGCTTTCTTT
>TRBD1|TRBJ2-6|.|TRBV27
CASSLSTGDAGANVLTF
TGTGCCAGCAGTTTATCGACAGGGGATGCTGGGGCCAACGTCCTGACTTTC
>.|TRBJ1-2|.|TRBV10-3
CAISAIQAIGYTF
TGTGCCATCAGTGCAATACAGGCTATCGGCTACACCTTC
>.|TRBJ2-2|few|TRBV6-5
CASLKQSGTGELFF
TGTGCCAGCCTAAAGCAATCAGGCACCGGGGAGCTGTTTTTT
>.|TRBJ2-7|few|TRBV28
CASSMTQSSYEQYF
TGTGCCAGCAGCATGACGCAGAGCTCCTACGAGCAGTACTTC
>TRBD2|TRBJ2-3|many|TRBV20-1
CTAEPRTSGSPDTQYF
TGCACCGCGGAGCCAAGGACTAGCGGGAGCCCAGATACGCAGTATTTT
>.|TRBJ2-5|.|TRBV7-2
CASSLVGDREQYF
TGTGCCAGCAGCTTAGTAGGGGACCGGGAGCAGTACTTC
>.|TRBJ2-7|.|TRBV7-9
CASSLKTDYEQYF
TGTGCCAGCAGCTTAAAAACAGACTACGAGCAGTACTTC
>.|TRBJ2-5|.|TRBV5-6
CASSLRPNQETQYF
TGTGCCAGCAGCTTGCGCCCGAACCAAGAGACCCAGTACTTC
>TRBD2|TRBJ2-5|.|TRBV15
CATSRDAGLAGGRGETQYF
TGTGCCACCAGCAGAGATGCAGGACTAGCGGGGGGGAGAGGGGAGACCCAGTACTTC
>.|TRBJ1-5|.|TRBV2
CASRSGWGNQPQHF
TGTGCCAGCAGATCCGGGTGGGGCAATCAGCCCCAGCATTTT
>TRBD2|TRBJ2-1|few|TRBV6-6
CASRRTSGTNNEQFF
TGTGCCAGCAGAAGGACTAGCGGGACCAATAATGAGCAGTTCTTC
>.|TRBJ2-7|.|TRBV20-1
CSGSAQTYEQYF
TGCAGTGGAAGTGCTCAGACCTACGAGCAGTACTTC
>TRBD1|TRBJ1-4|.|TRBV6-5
CASSPPGQEEEKLFF
TGTGCCAGCAGTCCCCCGGGACAGGAGGAAGAAAAACTGTTTTTT
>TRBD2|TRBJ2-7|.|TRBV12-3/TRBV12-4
CASSLGVAGSYEQYF
TGTGCCAGCAGTCTCGGGGTAGCGGGCTCCTACGAGCAGTACTTC
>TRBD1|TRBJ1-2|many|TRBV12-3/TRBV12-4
CASSSLGTGYGYTF
TGTGCCAGCAGCTCTCTAGGGACAGGCTATGGCTACACCTTC
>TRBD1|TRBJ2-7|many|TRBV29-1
CSGRYRGSSEQYF
TGCAGCGGGCGGTACAGGGGGTCCTCCGAGCAGTACTTC
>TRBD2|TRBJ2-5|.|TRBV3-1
CASSQDSRTSGGSYQETQYF
TGTGCCAGCAGCCAAGATTCCCGGACTAGCGGGGGGTCTTACCAAGAGACCCAGTACTTC
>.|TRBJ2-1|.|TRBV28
CASSREPSGNEQFF
TGTGCCAGCAGTCGGGAGCCAAGTGGGAATGAGCAGTTCTTC
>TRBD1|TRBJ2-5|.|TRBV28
CASSRRTGGYETQYF
TGTGCCAGCAGCCGACGGACAGGGGGCTATGAGACCCAGTACTTC
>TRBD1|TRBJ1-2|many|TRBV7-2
CASSPRTGGNYGYTF
TGTGCCAGCAGCCCCAGGACAGGGGGGAACTATGGCTACACCTTC
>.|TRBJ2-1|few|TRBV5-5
CASTPTEDFGNEQFF
TGTGCCAGCACCCCTACGGAGGACTTCGGCAATGAGCAGTTCTTC
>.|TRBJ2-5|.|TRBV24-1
CATSDITRDKETQYF
TGTGCCACCAGTGATATAACCCGGGACAAAGAGACCCAGTACTTC
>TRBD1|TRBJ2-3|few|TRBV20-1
CSASPRGHSTDTQYF
TGCAGTGCATCACCCAGGGGGCATAGCACAGATACGCAGTATTTT
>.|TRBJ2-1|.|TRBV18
CASSPPNRERTYNEQFF
TGTGCCAGCTCACCACCGAACCGGGAGAGGACCTACAATGAGCAGTTCTTC
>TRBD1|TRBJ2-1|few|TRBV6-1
CASRQTGEYEQFF
TGTGCCAGCAGGCAAACAGGGGAGTATGAGCAGTTCTTC
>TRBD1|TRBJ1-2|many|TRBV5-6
CASSIDRGRGYGYTF
TGTGCCAGCAGCATAGACAGGGGGCGCGGCTATGGCTACACCTTC
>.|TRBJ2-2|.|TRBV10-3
CAISGGGGGHTGELFF
TGTGCCATCAGTGGAGGTGGCGGGGGCCACACCGGGGAGCTGTTTTTT
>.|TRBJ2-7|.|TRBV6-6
CASSYSGPYEQYF
TGTGCCAGCAGTTACTCCGGACCTTACGAGCAGTACTTC
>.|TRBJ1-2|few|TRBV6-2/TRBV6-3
CASSYAVGYTF
TGTGCCAGCAGTTACGCGGTCGGCTACACCTTC
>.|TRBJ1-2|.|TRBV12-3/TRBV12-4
CASSDYGYTF
TGTGCCAGCAGTGACTATGGCTACACCTTC
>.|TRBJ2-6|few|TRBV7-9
CASSRPGLSGANVLTF
TGTGCCAGCAGCCGACCGGGACTTTCTGGGGCCAACGTCCTGACTTTC
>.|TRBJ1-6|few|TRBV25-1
CASSELVRGGSPLHF
TGTGCCAGCAGTGAATTGGTGAGGGGAGGTTCACCCCTCCACTTT
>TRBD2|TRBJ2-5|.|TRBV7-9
CASSKRLAGQETQYF
TGTGCCAGCAGCAAACGACTAGCGGGGCAAGAGACCCAGTACTTC